The sequence of this T cell receptor beta chain was determined in a study of identical twins. General observations from the study: These conclusions were based on statistical analysis (cross-sectional, not following the same donors). Abundant cord blood beta clonotypes carried fewer insertions; memory repertoires showed none.

The trim removed 10 bases at V and 3 bases at J, leaving 4 bases unmatched. Looked up from germline, CDR1 is MRHNA and CDR2 is SNTAGT. The CDR3 covers 14 residues. The cDNA had a unique molecular identifier and a template-switch universal primer site. From the 5' RACE reads, TCRdb called clonotypes with MiXCR, one entry per CDR3 protein. Among 200,000 to 250,000 distinct CDR3 sequences listed, 7.5% were seen once. This clonotype was observed many times. Antigen specificity is unknown. The same data also contributed to another study, on yellow fever vaccine responses in identical twins.

The clonotype comes from a woman between 18 and 30 years old in good health. The sequencing input was CD8+ T cells sorted from blood. The chain couples TRBV6-4 to TRBJ1-5; the match to TRBD1 covers 12 bases. Written as DNA, the CDR3 is TGTGCCACTCAGGGACAGGGGGCCAATCAGCCCCAGCATTTT. It encodes CATQGQGANQPQHF.